The text below deals with one T cell receptor beta chain. Per germline, CDR1 SGHRS and CDR2 YFSETQ. This CDR3 has 17 amino acids. The ends lost 6 bases at V and 2 bases at J; junction bases unmatched: 13. The sample comes from a study of blood T cell repertoires in COVID-19. Authors' methods: Nucleated cell number was recorded as an estimate derived from reference gene primer amplification. Repertoires were generated with immunoSEQ multiplex PCR, while TCRdb's copy carries only in-frame clones and drops some. Clone size and the V and J calls come from that table; the DNA yielded D and trimming. The profile covers approximately 48,000 clones, with approximately 85% appearing a single time and around 6% taken by the ten largest.

The genes are TRBV5-1 and TRBJ2-3; 9 nucleotides line up with TRBD2. The source of this sequence is a man between 60 and 75 years old with acute or convalescent COVID-19. The sample was peripheral blood. In nucleotides, the CDR3 is TGCGCCAGCACCAAGGAAGCGGGAGGAGCGGTCACAGATACGCAGTATTTT. Amino acids: CASTKEAGGAVTDTQYF.